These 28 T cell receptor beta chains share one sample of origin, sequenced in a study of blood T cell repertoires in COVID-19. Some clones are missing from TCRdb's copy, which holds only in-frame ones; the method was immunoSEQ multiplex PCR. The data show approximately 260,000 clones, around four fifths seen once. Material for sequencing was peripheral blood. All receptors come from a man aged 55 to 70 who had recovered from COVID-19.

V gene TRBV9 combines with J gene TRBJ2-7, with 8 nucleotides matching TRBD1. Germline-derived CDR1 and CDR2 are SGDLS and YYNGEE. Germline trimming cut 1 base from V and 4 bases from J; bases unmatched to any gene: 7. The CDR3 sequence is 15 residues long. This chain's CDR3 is CASSVSGQGPYEQYF. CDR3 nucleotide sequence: TGTGCCAGCAGCGTATCCGGACAGGGACCTTACGAGCAGTACTTC.

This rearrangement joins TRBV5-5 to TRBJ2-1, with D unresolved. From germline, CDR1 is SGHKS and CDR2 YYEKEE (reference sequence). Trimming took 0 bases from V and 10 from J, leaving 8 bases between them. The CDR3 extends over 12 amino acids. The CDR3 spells CASSLVSGEQFF. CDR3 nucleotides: TGTGCCAGCAGCTTGGTTTCCGGGGAGCAGTTCTTC. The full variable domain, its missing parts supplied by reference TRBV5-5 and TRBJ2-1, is DAGVTQSPTHLIKTRGQQVTLRCSPISGHKSVSWYQQVLGQGPQFIFQYYEKEERGRGNFPDRFSARQFPNYSSELNVNALLLGDSALYLCASSLVSGEQFFGPGTRLTVL.

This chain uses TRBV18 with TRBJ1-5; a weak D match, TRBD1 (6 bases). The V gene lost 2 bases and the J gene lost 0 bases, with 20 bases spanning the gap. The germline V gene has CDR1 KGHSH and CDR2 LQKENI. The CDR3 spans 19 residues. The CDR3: CASSPVPGQGLYSNQPQHF. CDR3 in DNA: TGTGCCAGCTCACCAGTACCGGGACAAGGCCTATATAGCAATCAGCCCCAGCATTTT. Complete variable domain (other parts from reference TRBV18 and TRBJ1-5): NAGVMQNPRHLVRRRGQEARLRCSPMKGHSHVYWYRQLPEEGLKFMVYLQKENIIDESGMPKERFSAEFPKEGPSILRIQQVVRGDSAAYFCASSPVPGQGLYSNQPQHFGDGTRLSIL.

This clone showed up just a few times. The DNA for the CDR3 is TGTGCCAGCAGTGGAGCTAGCGGACAAGAGACCCAGTACTTC. As protein: CASSGASGQETQYF. The rearrangement links TRBV2 to TRBJ2-5; 7 positions agree with TRBD2. Trimming removed 4 bases from V and 2 bases from J; junction bases left unmatched: 4. The CDR3 runs 14 residues. Germline V gene data show CDR1 as SNHLY and CDR2 as FYNNEI.

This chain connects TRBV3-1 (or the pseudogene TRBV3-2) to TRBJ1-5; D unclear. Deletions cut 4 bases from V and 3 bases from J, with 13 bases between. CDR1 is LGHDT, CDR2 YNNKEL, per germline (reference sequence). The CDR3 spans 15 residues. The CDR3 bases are TGTGCCAGCAGCCTCGCCGGGAGCTACAATCAGCCCCAGCATTTT. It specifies CASSLAGSYNQPQHF.

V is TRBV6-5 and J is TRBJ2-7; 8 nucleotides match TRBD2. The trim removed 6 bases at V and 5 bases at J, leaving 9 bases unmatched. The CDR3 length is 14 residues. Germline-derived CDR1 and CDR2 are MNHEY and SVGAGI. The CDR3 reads CASSKFSGSNEQYF. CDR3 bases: TGTGCCAGCAGCAAATTCAGCGGGAGTAACGAGCAGTACTTC.

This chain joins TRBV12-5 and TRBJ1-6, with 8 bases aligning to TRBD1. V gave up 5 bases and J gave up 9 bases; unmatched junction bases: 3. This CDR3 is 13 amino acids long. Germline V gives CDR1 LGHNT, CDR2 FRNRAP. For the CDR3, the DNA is TGTGCTAGTGGTCCGACAGGGGTTTCACCCCTCCACTTT. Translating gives CASGPTGVSPLHF. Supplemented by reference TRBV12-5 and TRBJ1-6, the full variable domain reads DARVTQTPRHKVTEMGQEVTMRCQPILGHNTVFWYRQTMMQGLELLAYFRNRAPLDDSGMPKDRFSAEMPDATLATLKIQPSEPRDSAVYFCASGPTGVSPLHFGNGTRLTVT.

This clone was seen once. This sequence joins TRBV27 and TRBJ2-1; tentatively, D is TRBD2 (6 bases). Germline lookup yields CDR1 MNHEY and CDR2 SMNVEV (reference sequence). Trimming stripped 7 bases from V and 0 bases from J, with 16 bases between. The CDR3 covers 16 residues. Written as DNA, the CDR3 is TGTGCCAGCACAAGGGAAGGCGGGACCTCCTACAATGAGCAGTTCTTC. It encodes CASTREGGTSYNEQFF.

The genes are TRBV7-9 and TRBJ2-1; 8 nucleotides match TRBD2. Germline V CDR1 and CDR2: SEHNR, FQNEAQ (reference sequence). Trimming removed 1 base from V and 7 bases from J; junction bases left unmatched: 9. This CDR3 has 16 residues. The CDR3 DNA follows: TGTGCCAGCAGCTTAGTTCTGGGGACTAGTAAGAATGAGCAGTTCTTC. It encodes CASSLVLGTSKNEQFF.

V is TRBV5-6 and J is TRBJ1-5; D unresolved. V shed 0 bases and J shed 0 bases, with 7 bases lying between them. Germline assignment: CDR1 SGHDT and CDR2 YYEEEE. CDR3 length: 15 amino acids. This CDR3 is CASSLGATSNQPQHF. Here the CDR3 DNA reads TGTGCCAGCAGCTTGGGGGCAACTAGCAATCAGCCCCAGCATTTT.

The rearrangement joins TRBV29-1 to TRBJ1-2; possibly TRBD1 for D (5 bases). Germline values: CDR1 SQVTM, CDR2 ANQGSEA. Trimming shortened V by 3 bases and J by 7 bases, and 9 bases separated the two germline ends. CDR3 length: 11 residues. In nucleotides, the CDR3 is TGCAGCGTTGAGGCAGGGTTTGGCTACACCTTC. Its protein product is CSVEAGFGYTF.

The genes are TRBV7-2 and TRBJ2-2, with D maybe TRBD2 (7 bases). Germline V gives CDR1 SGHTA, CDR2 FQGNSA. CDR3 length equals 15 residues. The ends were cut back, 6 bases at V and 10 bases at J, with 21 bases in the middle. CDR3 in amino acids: CASRLARGGRPELFF. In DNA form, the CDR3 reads TGTGCCAGCAGACTAGCGAGGGGGGGGCGGCCGGAGCTGTTTTTT. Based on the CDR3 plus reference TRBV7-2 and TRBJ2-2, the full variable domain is GAGVSQSPSNKVTEKGKDVELRCDPISGHTALYWYRQSLGQGLEFLIYFQGNSAPDKSGLPSDRFSAERTGGSVSTLTIQRTQQEDSAVYLCASRLARGGRPELFFGEGSRLTVL.

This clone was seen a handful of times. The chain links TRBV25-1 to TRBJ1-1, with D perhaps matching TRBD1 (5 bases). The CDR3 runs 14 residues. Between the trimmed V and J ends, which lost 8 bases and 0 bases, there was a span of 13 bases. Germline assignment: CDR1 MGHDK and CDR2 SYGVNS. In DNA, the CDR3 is TGTGCCAGCGCCCTGACAGCTATGAACACTGAAGCTTTCTTT. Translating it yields CASALTAMNTEAFF.

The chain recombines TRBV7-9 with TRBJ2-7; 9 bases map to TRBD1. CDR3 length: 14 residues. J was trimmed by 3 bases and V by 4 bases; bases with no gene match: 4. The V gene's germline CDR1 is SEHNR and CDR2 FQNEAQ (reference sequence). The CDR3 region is CASSSWDRDYEQYF. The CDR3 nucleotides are TGTGCCAGCAGCTCTTGGGACAGGGACTACGAGCAGTACTTC.

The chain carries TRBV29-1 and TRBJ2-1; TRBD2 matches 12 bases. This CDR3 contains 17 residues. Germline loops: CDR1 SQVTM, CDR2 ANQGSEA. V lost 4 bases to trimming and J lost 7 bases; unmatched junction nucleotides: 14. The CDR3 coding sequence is TGCAGCGTTGGGTCCCCGGTCCGGCTAGCGGGGGGGAATGAGCAGTTCTTC. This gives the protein CSVGSPVRLAGGNEQFF.

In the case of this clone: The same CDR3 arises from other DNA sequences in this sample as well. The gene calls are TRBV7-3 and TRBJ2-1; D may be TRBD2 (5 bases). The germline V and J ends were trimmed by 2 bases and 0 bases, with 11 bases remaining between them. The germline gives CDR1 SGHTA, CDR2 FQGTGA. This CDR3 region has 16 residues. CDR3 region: CASSLSLASSYNEQFF. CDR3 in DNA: TGTGCCAGCAGCTTATCTCTAGCCAGCTCCTACAATGAGCAGTTCTTC.

The CDR3 spells CASSGSSTGELFF. CDR3 sequence (DNA): TGTGCCAGCAGTGGGTCGAGCACCGGGGAGCTGTTTTTT. The rearrangement links TRBV6-4 to TRBJ2-2; D is ambiguous. Trimming pared 4 bases from V and 4 bases from J, leaving 7 bases between. The CDR3 is made up of 13 amino acids. Germline V lookup: CDR1 MRHNA, CDR2 SNTAGT.

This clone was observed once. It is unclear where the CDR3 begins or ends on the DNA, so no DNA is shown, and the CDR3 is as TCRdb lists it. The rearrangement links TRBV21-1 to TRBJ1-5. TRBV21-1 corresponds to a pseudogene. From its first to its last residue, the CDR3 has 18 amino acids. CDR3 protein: CASSKGDVGRGSDQPQHF.

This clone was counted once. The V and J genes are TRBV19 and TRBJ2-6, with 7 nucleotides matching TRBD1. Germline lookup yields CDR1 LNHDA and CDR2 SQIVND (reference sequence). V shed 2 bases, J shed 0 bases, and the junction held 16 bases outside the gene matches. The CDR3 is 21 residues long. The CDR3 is CASSIRLLAGGYISGANVLTF. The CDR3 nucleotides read TGTGCCAGTAGTATAAGGCTTCTGGCAGGGGGATATATCTCTGGGGCCAACGTCCTGACTTTC.

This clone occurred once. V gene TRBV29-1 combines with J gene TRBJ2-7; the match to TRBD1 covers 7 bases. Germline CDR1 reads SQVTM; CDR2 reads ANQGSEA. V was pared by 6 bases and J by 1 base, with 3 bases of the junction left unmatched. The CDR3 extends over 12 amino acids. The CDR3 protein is CSVTGASYEQYF. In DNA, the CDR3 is TGCAGCGTAACAGGGGCTTCCTACGAGCAGTACTTC.

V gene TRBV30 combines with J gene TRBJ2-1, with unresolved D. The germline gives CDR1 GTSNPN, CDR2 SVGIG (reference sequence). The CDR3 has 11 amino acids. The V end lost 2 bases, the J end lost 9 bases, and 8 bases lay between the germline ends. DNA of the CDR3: TGTGCCTGGAGTACCCTGCGTGAGCAGTTCTTC. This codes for CAWSTLREQFF.

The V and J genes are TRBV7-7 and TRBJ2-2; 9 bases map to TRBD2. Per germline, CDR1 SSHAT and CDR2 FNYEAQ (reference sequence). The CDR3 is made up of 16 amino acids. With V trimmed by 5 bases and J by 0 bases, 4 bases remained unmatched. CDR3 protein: CASSPRTSANTGELFF. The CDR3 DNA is TGTGCCAGCAGCCCTAGGACTAGCGCGAACACCGGGGAGCTGTTTTTT.

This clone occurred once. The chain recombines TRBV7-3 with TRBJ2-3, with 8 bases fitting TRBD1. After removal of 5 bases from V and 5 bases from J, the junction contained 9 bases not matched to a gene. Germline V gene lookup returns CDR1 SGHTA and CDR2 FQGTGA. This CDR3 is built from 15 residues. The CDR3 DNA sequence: TGTGCCAGCAGCCTACAGGGGGTCAGGGAAGATACGCAGTATTTT. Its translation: CASSLQGVREDTQYF.

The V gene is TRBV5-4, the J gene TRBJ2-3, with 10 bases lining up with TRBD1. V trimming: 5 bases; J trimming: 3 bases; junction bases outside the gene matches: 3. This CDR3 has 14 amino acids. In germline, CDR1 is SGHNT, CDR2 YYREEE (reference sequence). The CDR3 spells CASRVDRGTDTQYF. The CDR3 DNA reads TGTGCCAGCAGGGTGGACAGGGGGACAGATACGCAGTATTTT.

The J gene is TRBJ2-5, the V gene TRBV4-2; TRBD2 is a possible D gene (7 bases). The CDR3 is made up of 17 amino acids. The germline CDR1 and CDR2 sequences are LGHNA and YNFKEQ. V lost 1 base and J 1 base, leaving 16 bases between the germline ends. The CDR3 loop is CASSQGGRGPTQETQYF. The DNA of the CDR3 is TGTGCCAGCAGCCAAGGGGGGCGGGGGCCAACCCAAGAGACCCAGTACTTC.

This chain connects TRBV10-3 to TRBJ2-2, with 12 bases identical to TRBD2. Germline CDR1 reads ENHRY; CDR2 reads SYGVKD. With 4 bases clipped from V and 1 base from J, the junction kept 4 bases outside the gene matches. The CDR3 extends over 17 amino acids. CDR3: CAISATSGGGNTGELFF. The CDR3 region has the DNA TGTGCCATCAGTGCGACTAGCGGGGGAGGGAACACCGGGGAGCTGTTTTTT.

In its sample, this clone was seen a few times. The CDR3 coding sequence is TGTGCCACCAGCAGGACCGGGACAGGGGGCGTCATGGCAACTAATGAAAAACTGTTTTTT. Its translation is CATSRTGTGGVMATNEKLFF. The V call is TRBV15, the J call TRBJ1-4, with TRBD1 matching 12 bases. Per germline, CDR1 LNHNV and CDR2 YYDKDF (reference sequence). V lost 3 bases to trimming and J lost 0 bases; unmatched junction nucleotides: 11. The CDR3 contains 20 residues.

The CDR3 spells CASKRTGGYEQFF. CDR3 DNA sequence: TGTGCCAGCAAAAGGACAGGGGGGTATGAGCAGTTCTTC. The V gene is TRBV12-3 or TRBV12-4, the J gene TRBJ2-1; 10 nucleotides align to TRBD1. V was clipped by 7 bases and J by 8 bases; unmatched bases: 5. This CDR3 region has 13 residues.